This T cell receptor (beta chain) comes out of a study of cytomegalovirus exposure and HLA in healthy donors. General observations from the study: Immune exposure data for these donors was limited to CMV serostatus. Cytomegalovirus status was reportedly diagnosed by the classifier with high specificity and sensitivity. When analyzed later, the rates of TCR association showed variation by HLA locus, with DRB1 the most and HLA-C the fewest.

Of note for this clone: The target antigen is unknown.

This PCR relied on a set of 60 Vbeta primers and 13 Jbeta primers. Method: immunoSEQ multiplex PCR; TCRdb's copy keeps in-frame clones and lacks some. The repertoire holds approximately 150,000 clones, about four fifths seen once, with around 4.9% in the top ten. V was trimmed by 3 bases and J by 3 bases, leaving 9 bases between them. CDR3 size: 13 residues. Germline CDR1 is SGHKS and CDR2 is YYEKEE (reference sequence). The specimen was PBMCs. V and J are TRBV5-5 and TRBJ1-1; no clear D. The sequence derives from a girl between 5 and 17 years old in good health and CMV-seropositive. The CDR3 DNA sequence: TGTGCCAGCAGCTCACCCCCGGACACTGAAGCTTTCTTT. Translating gives CASSSPPDTEAFF.